The sequence of this T cell receptor beta chain was determined in a study of cytomegalovirus exposure and HLA in healthy donors. The study, taken as a whole, reports: A later examination showed that TCR association rates differed by HLA locus, with DRB1 most and HLA-C fewest. Exclusion applied to some V segments, including TRBV6-2 and TRBV6-3, as they were indistinguishable. Testing in vitro showed a few CMV-associated chains specific for CMV antigens. Most TCR sequences were rare, but some public TCRs occurred in many donors.

PCR involved 60 Vbeta and 13 Jbeta primers. The protocol was immunoSEQ multiplex PCR, while the TCRdb copy is restricted to in-frame clones and leaves out a portion. The table includes around 190,000 clones, just under 75% detected once. Germline CDR1 is SGDLS and CDR2 is YYNGEE. V lost 4 bases to trimming and J lost 2 bases; unmatched junction nucleotides: 5. The CDR3 length is 15 residues. With regard to this clone: What it recognizes is unknown.

The sequenced sample consisted of PBMCs. The origin of this receptor is a man younger than 45 in good health and CMV-seropositive. This chain joins TRBV9 and TRBJ2-1, with 8 nucleotides matching TRBD2. The CDR3 DNA sequence: TGTGCCAGCAGCCCGGGGGGGCCCGCCTACAATGAGCAGTTCTTC. This translates into CASSPGGPAYNEQFF.